What follows describes a single T cell receptor (beta chain). The sample originates from a study of blood T cell repertoires in COVID-19. For the study at large: COVID-19 samples collected from the United States, Italy and Spain covered acute and convalescent phases.

Adults between roughly 18 and 89 years of age took part from 24 US areas. The ends lost 11 bases at V and 3 bases at J; junction bases unmatched: 9. This CDR3 is built from 13 residues. Method: immunoSEQ multiplex PCR; TCRdb's copy keeps in-frame clones and lacks some. Altogether approximately 280,000 clones are present, 70% to 90% being singletons, with the ten largest covering approximately 6%. This sequence joins TRBV23-1 and TRBJ2-7; 8 bases fit TRBD1. TRBV23-1 is sorted into the ORF group, with uncertain function. The specimen sequenced was PBMCs or T cells enriched from blood (not recorded which). The receptor was isolated from a woman between 40 and 50 years old who had recovered from COVID-19. The CDR3 region is CAHGGQGNYEQYF. The CDR3 DNA reads as TGCGCCCATGGTGGACAGGGTAACTACGAGCAGTACTTC.